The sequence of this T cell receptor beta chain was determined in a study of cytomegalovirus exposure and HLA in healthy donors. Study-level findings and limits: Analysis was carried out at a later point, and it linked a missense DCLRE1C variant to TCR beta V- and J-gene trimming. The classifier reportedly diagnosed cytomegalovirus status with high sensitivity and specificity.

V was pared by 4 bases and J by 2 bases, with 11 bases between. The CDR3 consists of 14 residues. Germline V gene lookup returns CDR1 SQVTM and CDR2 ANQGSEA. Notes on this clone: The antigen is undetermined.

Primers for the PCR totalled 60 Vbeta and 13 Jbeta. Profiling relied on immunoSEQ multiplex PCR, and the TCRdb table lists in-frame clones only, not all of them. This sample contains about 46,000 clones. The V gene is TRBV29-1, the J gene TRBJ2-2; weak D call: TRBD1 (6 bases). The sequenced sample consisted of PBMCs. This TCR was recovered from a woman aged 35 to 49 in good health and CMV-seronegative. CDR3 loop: CSVARDTNTGELFF. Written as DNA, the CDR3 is TGCAGCGTTGCCCGGGACACCAACACCGGGGAGCTGTTTTTT.